This TCR beta chain was documented in a study of lymphopenia after photon versus proton radiotherapy. Study conclusions and caveats: Better survival with proton therapy was suggested as possible, not demonstrated. Proton therapy kept repertoires fairly stable, unlike photons, which gained effector/memory cells. Post-nadir TCR diversity decline inversely tracked overall survival among those who died. After lymphocyte nadir, photon-treated repertoires showed oligoclonal expansion, especially CD8+ Temra.

As to this clone: The antigen is not known.

This CDR3 has 16 residues. CDR1 and CDR2 from the germline V gene are SGHRS and YFSETQ. The V and J ends lost 3 bases and 5 bases, in that order; junction bases with no gene match: 8. The protocol was immunoSEQ multiplex PCR, while the TCRdb copy is restricted to in-frame clones and leaves out a portion. The sample holds 25,000 to 30,000 clones, more than 75% seen once. The receptor's source is a woman aged 55-75 years with cholangiocarcinoma. Some clones in this sample may be carry-over from other donors' samples. The chain recombines TRBV5-1 with TRBJ2-2, with TRBD1 matching 9 bases. The source material was peripheral blood, sampled from a patient treated with proton-based radiotherapy. CDR3 sequence: CASSSYAGQGTGELFF. The CDR3 nucleotides read TGCGCCAGCAGCTCGTATGCTGGACAGGGGACCGGGGAGCTGTTTTTT. The full variable domain, rest sourced from reference TRBV5-1 and TRBJ2-2, is KAGVTQTPRYLIKTRGQQVTLSCSPISGHRSVSWYQQTPGQGLQFLFEYFSETQRNKGNFPGRFSGRQFSNSRSEMNVSTLELGDSALYLCASSSYAGQGTGELFFGEGSRLTVL.